These 9 T cell receptor beta chains came from one sample sequenced in a study of CXCR3-negative and CXCR3-positive naive CD8 T cells. Whole-study results and caveats: TRB CDR3s were more hydrophobic in CXCR3-positive than in CXCR3-negative naive cells.

TRB cDNA libraries were made by UMI-labeled 5' RACE. TCRdb reprocessed the 5' RACE reads, keeping one entry per CDR3 protein, no DNA. In total, the table holds around 140,000 distinct CDR3 sequences. These TCRs' antigens remain unknown. Sequences were obtained from naive CXCR3+ CD8+ T cells from blood. The sample's subset: CD45RO-CCR7+CD27+CD95- naive CD8+ T cells expressing CXCR3 (TNR3+). All receptors derive from a human donor in good health. Some clones in this sample may be carry-over from other donors' samples.

The V gene is TRBV5-5, the J gene TRBJ2-5; TCRdb's D gene call, TRBD2, goes unchecked for lack of DNA. This CDR3 comprises 18 residues. Germline loops: CDR1 SGHKS, CDR2 YYEKEE (reference sequence). The CDR3: CASSFWGTTFHPEETQYF.

This sequence joins TRBV19 and TRBJ2-1; the TRBD1 assignment by TCRdb is unverifiable without DNA. CDR1 is LNHDA and CDR2 is SQIVND in the germline V gene (reference sequence). There are 17 residues in the CDR3. This chain's CDR3 is CASTLDRGGSGYNEQFF.

CDR3 residues: CSVGGGISNTGELFF. The V call is TRBV29-1, the J call TRBJ2-2. Germline assignment: CDR1 SQVTM and CDR2 ANQGSEA. The CDR3 runs to 15 residues.

The chain employs TRBV29-1 and TRBJ1-1; TCRdb reports TRBD1, a call that lacks DNA to check it against. Germline V lookup: CDR1 SQVTM, CDR2 ANQGSEA. This CDR3 spans 12 amino acids. This CDR3 reads CSGQGLNTEAFF.

The V and J genes are TRBV29-1 and TRBJ2-7. The V gene's germline CDR1 is SQVTM and CDR2 ANQGSEA. The CDR3 has 13 residues. This CDR3 is CSVEYGAPYEQYF.

V and J are TRBV28 and TRBJ1-1. Germline assignment: CDR1 MDHEN and CDR2 SYDVKM. The CDR3 consists of 13 residues. The CDR3 protein is CASSSFYDTQYFF.

The rearrangement uses TRBV20-1 and TRBJ2-7; TCRdb selects TRBD1, and the lack of DNA leaves this call unchecked. The CDR3 runs 13 residues. The germline V gene encodes CDR1 DFQATT and CDR2 SNEGSKA (reference sequence). The CDR3 region is CSAGDRASYEQYF.

The chain combines TRBV7-3 with TRBJ2-1; TCRdb calls TRBD2, which cannot be checked without DNA. This CDR3 has 18 amino acids. Per the germline V gene, CDR1 is SGHTA and CDR2 is FQGTGA. CDR3 sequence: CASSLWLVSGGADNEQFF.

Here the CDR3 reads CASSLSGTGGYEQYF. The V gene is TRBV27, the J gene TRBJ2-7; as DNA is missing, the TRBD1 call by TCRdb cannot be tested. The CDR3 is 15 residues long. Germline lookup yields CDR1 MNHEY and CDR2 SMNVEV (reference sequence).